This TCR beta chain was captured in a study of CD4+ T cells in melanoma. Here immunoSEQ multiplex PCR was the method, and the copy in TCRdb shows in-frame clones only, minus some. Here the sample spans around 130,000 clones, 80% to 95% being singletons. With 0 bases removed from V and 9 bases from J, the gap between germline ends came to 13 bases. This CDR3 contains 15 residues. From germline, CDR1 is SGHRS and CDR2 YFSETQ. The rearrangement links TRBV5-1 to TRBJ1-6; D unresolved. The receptor was derived from a human donor with melanoma. The CDR3 nucleotides are TGCGCCAGCAGCTTGGAACTGACGGGAAGTTCACCCCTCCACTTT. Protein sequence: CASSLELTGSSPLHF.